The rows below give T cell receptor beta chains drawn from one sample of a study of blood T cell repertoires in COVID-19. Profiling relied on immunoSEQ multiplex PCR, and the TCRdb table lists in-frame clones only, not all of them. The profile shows 150,000 to 200,000 clones, 85% to 95% of them singletons. Sequenced sample: peripheral blood. The receptors originated from a woman aged 45-60 years with acute or convalescent COVID-19. CDR3s include the opening cysteine and the closing phenylalanine or tryptophan. D genes are given only for firm matches. Clone size, where shown, is once, few, many, or a class for clones that have expanded.

j_call d_call v_call clone_size cdr3_length cdr3_aa cdr3_nt
TRBJ2-3 . TRBV4-1 . 15 CASSQGDWSTDTQYF TGCGCCAGCAGCCAAGGGGACTGGAGCACAGATACGCAGTATTTT
TRBJ2-1 . TRBV4-3 . 15 CASSQDSTYLNEQFF TGCGCCAGCAGCCAAGACTCGACTTATCTTAATGAGCAGTTCTTC
TRBJ2-1 TRBD1 TRBV7-3 . 17 CASSLTKGQGTYNEQFF TGTGCCAGCAGCTTAACGAAGGGACAGGGAACCTACAATGAGCAGTTCTTC
TRBJ2-1 . TRBV28 . 13 CASSSSENNEQFF TGTGCCAGCAGTTCCTCAGAAAACAATGAGCAGTTCTTC
TRBJ1-2 . TRBV30 . 14 CAWRTGKGIYGYTF TGTGCCTGGAGAACGGGGAAGGGTATCTATGGCTACACCTTC
TRBJ2-5 . TRBV25-1 . 14 CASSELRGEETQYF TGTGCCAGCAGTGAACTTCGCGGCGAAGAGACCCAGTACTTC
TRBJ1-2 . TRBV4-1 . 15 CASSQGVGHGGGYTF TGCGCCAGCAGCCAAGGAGTTGGGCATGGTGGTGGCTACACCTTC
TRBJ2-6 . TRBV5-1 few 15 CASSLWTAGANVLTF TGCGCCAGCAGCTTGTGGACTGCTGGGGCCAACGTCCTGACTTTC
TRBJ2-3 . TRBV7-8 . 17 CASSSYRQLFRTDTQYF TGTGCCAGCAGCTCGTATCGACAGTTATTTCGCACAGATACGCAGTATTTT
TRBJ2-7 TRBD2 TRBV2 . 15 CASRSTSGNSYEQYF TGTGCCAGCAGGTCGACTAGCGGGAATTCCTACGAGCAGTACTTC
TRBJ1-3 TRBD1 TRBV10-3 . 13 CATEQGTGNTIYF TGTGCCACGGAACAGGGGACTGGAAACACCATATATTTT
TRBJ1-5 TRBD1 TRBV3-1/TRBV3-2 . 16 CASSQGDRRGNQPQHF TGTGCCAGCAGCCAAGGGGACAGGAGGGGCAATCAGCCCCAGCATTTT
TRBJ1-6 . TRBV28 . 13 CASHRVWNSPLHF TGTGCCAGCCACAGGGTTTGGAATTCACCCCTCCACTTT
TRBJ1-1 . TRBV7-9 . 14 CASSPGLENTEAFF TGTGCCAGCAGTCCCGGTTTAGAGAACACTGAAGCTTTCTTT
TRBJ1-6 TRBD1 TRBV2 . 15 CASTLDRGGNSPLHF TGTGCCAGCACCCTCGACAGGGGAGGGAATTCACCCCTCCACTTT
TRBJ1-4 . TRBV3-1/TRBV3-2 . 16 CASSQGGPATNEKLFF TGTGCCAGCAGCCAAGGGGGGCCTGCAACTAATGAAAAACTGTTTTTT
TRBJ2-2 TRBD1 TRBV5-1 . 15 CASSSRDRNTGELFF TGCGCCAGCAGCTCCCGGGACAGGAACACCGGGGAGCTGTTTTTT
TRBJ2-5 . TRBV7-7 . 16 CASSLAWTGRVETQYF TGTGCCAGCAGCTTAGCTTGGACAGGGAGGGTGGAGACCCAGTACTTC
TRBJ2-7 . TRBV5-1 . 14 CASSLGPNSYEQYF TGCGCCAGCAGCTTGGGGCCCAACTCCTACGAGCAGTACTTC
TRBJ2-5 TRBD2 TRBV5-1 . 16 CASSLGSSGVQETQYF TGCGCCAGCAGCTTGGGCTCAAGCGGGGTCCAAGAGACCCAGTACTTC
TRBJ1-4 TRBD1 TRBV7-9 . 16 CASRPAPGQINEKLFF TGTGCCAGCAGGCCCGCTCCGGGACAGATTAATGAAAAACTGTTTTTT
TRBJ2-7 . TRBV14 . 14 CASSPRDNSHEQYF TGTGCCAGCAGCCCTCGGGACAATTCCCACGAGCAGTACTTC
TRBJ2-1 . TRBV7-2 . 14 CASRQTREYNEQFF TGTGCCAGCAGACAAACGAGGGAGTACAATGAGCAGTTCTTC
TRBJ1-4 . TRBV19 . 14 CASSGVEGNEKLFF TGTGCCAGTAGCGGAGTGGAGGGGAATGAAAAACTGTTTTTT
TRBJ2-7 . TRBV3-1/TRBV3-2 . 15 CASSHSRTDSYDQYF TGTGCCAGCAGCCACTCGAGGACAGACTCCTACGATCAGTACTTC
TRBJ1-6 TRBD1 TRBV5-4 . 15 CASSLGQGGNSPLHF TGTGCCAGCAGCTTGGGACAGGGGGGAAATTCACCCCTCCACTTT
TRBJ2-7 . TRBV27 . 14 CASSLYRFSYEQYF TGTGCCAGCAGTTTATATCGGTTCTCCTACGAGCAGTACTTC
TRBJ1-6 TRBD1 TRBV28 . 18 CASSESGQGFDLDSPLHF TGTGCCAGCAGTGAATCTGGACAGGGCTTCGATTTGGATTCACCCCTCCACTTT
TRBJ1-4 TRBD1 TRBV2 . 17 CASSEGQGDATNEKLFF TGTGCCAGCAGTGAAGGACAGGGGGATGCAACTAATGAAAAACTGTTTTTT
TRBJ1-2 . TRBV28 . 17 CASSLSSLQARNYGYTF TGTGCCAGCAGTTTATCCTCTCTACAGGCCCGGAACTATGGCTACACCTTC
TRBJ1-3 TRBD1 TRBV3-1/TRBV3-2 . 14 CASSQRDRGHTIYF TGTGCCAGCAGCCAACGGGACAGGGGTCACACCATATATTTT
TRBJ2-3 . TRBV12-3/TRBV12-4 . 13 CASSNGGTDTQYF TGTGCCAGCAGTAACGGGGGCACAGATACGCAGTATTTT
TRBJ1-1 . TRBV27 . 14 CATRSAGMNTEAFF TGTGCCACCAGGTCGGCAGGGATGAACACTGAAGCTTTCTTT
TRBJ1-2 . TRBV6-5 . 14 CASTRDNQDYGYTF TGTGCCAGCACCAGGGACAACCAGGACTATGGCTACACCTTC
TRBJ2-7 TRBD1 TRBV3-1/TRBV3-2 . 15 CASWAGTVNTYEQYF TGTGCCAGCTGGGCTGGGACAGTAAACACGTACGAGCAGTACTTC
TRBJ2-7 . TRBV6-5 . 14 CASSSRGSVEEQYF TGTGCCAGCAGTTCAAGGGGGTCCGTGGAGGAGCAGTACTTC
TRBJ2-6 TRBD1 TRBV7-3 . 17 CASSLMSGGLGANVLTF TGTGCCAGCAGCTTAATGTCAGGGGGCCTTGGGGCCAACGTCCTGACTTTC
TRBJ1-5 TRBD1 TRBV11-2 . 15 CASSSGTVPNQPQHF TGTGCCAGCAGCTCAGGGACAGTTCCCAATCAGCCCCAGCATTTT
TRBJ2-2 TRBD1 TRBV5-8 . 16 CASSLGDRANTGELFF TGTGCCAGCAGCTTGGGCGACAGGGCGAACACCGGGGAGCTGTTTTTT